The rows below give T cell receptor beta chains drawn from one sample of a study of response to subunit inactivated influenza vaccine. TCRdb used MiXCR to reprocess the RT-PCR reads, holding one entry per CDR3 protein. The sample holds about 540,000 distinct CDR3 sequences, 20% to 25% seen once. This sample also belongs to another study, concerning T cells expressing NK-cell markers.

Sequencing was performed on CD4+ T cells sorted from PBMCs, taken about 13 days after vaccination. Receptor source: a man between 50 and 59 years old who received an inactivated influenza vaccine. Each CDR3 is given with its conserved first and last residue. A D gene is named only where the DNA matches it firmly. Rows give clone size only sometimes, using once, few, many, or a class for an expanded clone.

CDR3 protein	CDR3 DNA	D gene	clone size	V gene	J gene
CASSRGGDVGNIQYF	TGTGCCAGCTCACGGGGGGGGGACGTCGGAAACATTCAGTACTTC	TRBD2	NA	TRBV18	TRBJ2-4
CASSALAGGPVEQFF	TGTGCCAGCAGCGCACTAGCGGGAGGGCCGGTTGAGCAGTTCTTC	TRBD2	NA	TRBV4-2	TRBJ2-1
CSARSGGTAGELFF	TGCAGTGCTAGATCCGGGGGTACGGCCGGGGAGCTGTTTTTT	NA	NA	TRBV20-1	TRBJ2-2
CASSMGQPTNQPQHF	TGTGCCAGCAGCATGGGACAGCCTACCAATCAGCCCCAGCATTTT	TRBD1	NA	TRBV12-3/TRBV12-4	TRBJ1-5
CASSQEEGMGVYGTEAFF	TGTGCCAGCAGCCAAGAAGAGGGTATGGGTGTATACGGCACTGAAGCTTTCTTT	NA	few	TRBV3-1	TRBJ1-1
CASSLLQGTLSEQFF	TGTGCCAGCAGCTTACTTCAAGGGACGTTGAGTGAGCAGTTCTTC	NA	few	TRBV7-2	TRBJ2-1
CSANGWARQETQYF	TGCAGTGCTAACGGCTGGGCTCGACAAGAGACCCAGTACTTC	NA	few	TRBV20-1	TRBJ2-5
CSVNSGRASEFF	TGCAGCGTTAATAGCGGGAGGGCGTCTGAGTTCTTC	TRBD2	NA	TRBV29-1	TRBJ2-1
CASSLTGQGTEAFF	TGTGCCAGCAGCTTAACAGGGCAGGGAACTGAAGCTTTCTTT	NA	many	TRBV5-6	TRBJ1-1
CSVSNGVLGADTQYF	TGCAGCGTTAGTAACGGGGTTCTAGGCGCAGATACGCAGTATTTT	NA	few	TRBV29-1	TRBJ2-3
CASSHRTGELETQYF	TGTGCCAGCAGCCATCGGACAGGGGAGCTAGAGACCCAGTACTTC	TRBD1	NA	TRBV11-3	TRBJ2-5
CASSAWAGTGPHEQFF	TGTGCCAGCAGCGCGTGGGCCGGGACAGGGCCCCATGAGCAGTTCTTC	TRBD1	few	TRBV7-9	TRBJ2-1
CSVVRLAGMGDTQYF	TGCAGCGTTGTTCGACTAGCGGGAATGGGGGATACGCAGTATTTT	TRBD2	few	TRBV29-1	TRBJ2-3
CSGGNDRASTQYF	TGCAGCGGAGGAAATGACAGGGCGAGTACGCAGTATTTT	TRBD1	many	TRBV29-1	TRBJ2-3
CASSQDYPKNYERLSTDTQYF	TGTGCCAGCAGCCAAGATTATCCAAAGAACTACGAGCGGCTTAGCACAGATACGCAGTATTTT	NA	NA	TRBV4-2	TRBJ2-3
CATSRDHPGSNQPQHF	TGTGCCACCAGCAGAGATCACCCTGGGAGTAATCAGCCCCAGCATTTT	NA	NA	TRBV15	TRBJ1-5
CASSEKASYGYTF	TGTGCCAGCAGTGAAAAGGCAAGCTATGGCTACACCTTC	NA	NA	TRBV2	TRBJ1-2
CSAKGLAEPLTDTQYF	TGCAGTGCTAAGGGACTAGCGGAGCCCCTCACAGATACGCAGTATTTT	TRBD2	NA	TRBV20-1	TRBJ2-3
CASSLNGRNEQFF	TGTGCCAGCAGCTTAAATGGTCGGAATGAGCAGTTCTTC	NA	NA	TRBV7-3	TRBJ2-1
CASKAGGMGTDTQYF	TGTGCCAGCAAAGCAGGGGGAATGGGCACAGATACGCAGTATTTT	TRBD1	NA	TRBV7-8	TRBJ2-3
CASSWETSRVNTEAFF	TGCGCCAGCAGCTGGGAGACCTCTCGGGTTAACACTGAAGCTTTCTTT	NA	many	TRBV5-1	TRBJ1-1
CSARSPIGAGYEQYF	TGCAGTGCTAGAAGTCCCATCGGGGCTGGCTACGAGCAGTACTTC	NA	NA	TRBV20-1	TRBJ2-7
CSGWLDTQYF	TGCAGCGGATGGCTGGATACGCAGTATTTT	NA	NA	TRBV20-1	TRBJ2-3
CASTLGGGSTGELFF	TGTGCCAGCACCCTAGGTGGGGGGTCCACCGGGGAGCTGTTTTTT	NA	once	TRBV7-2	TRBJ2-2
CASSLARLQGGADTQYF	TGTGCCAGCAGCTTAGCGCGTTTACAGGGGGGAGCAGATACGCAGTATTTT	TRBD1	few	TRBV7-8	TRBJ2-3
CASSHTLILAKNIQYF	TGCGCCAGCAGCCACACCTTAATCCTAGCCAAAAACATTCAGTACTTC	NA	NA	TRBV4-1	TRBJ2-4
CATSGDLSSYNEQFF	TGTGCCACCAGTGGGGACTTGAGCTCCTACAATGAGCAGTTCTTC	NA	NA	TRBV15	TRBJ2-1
CASRTGTTYTGELFF	TGTGCCAGCAGAACCGGGACTACCTACACCGGGGAGCTGTTTTTT	TRBD2	few	TRBV9	TRBJ2-2
CSAFSGQETQYF	TGCAGTGCATTCAGCGGGCAAGAGACCCAGTACTTC	NA	few	TRBV20-1	TRBJ2-5
CASSEASAKNIQYF	TGTGCCAGCAGTGAAGCCTCGGCCAAAAACATTCAGTACTTC	NA	few	TRBV2	TRBJ2-4
CASSVAGGTSTGELFF	TGTGCCAGCAGCGTAGCTGGGGGTACGAGCACCGGGGAGCTGTTTTTT	NA	NA	TRBV9	TRBJ2-2
CASSQAYFWVQSSYNERFF	TGTGCCAGCAGCCAGGCCTACTTCTGGGTACAAAGCTCCTACAATGAGCGGTTCTTC	NA	few	TRBV3-1	TRBJ2-1
CASSLRLRGNYGYTF	TGTGCCAGCAGTTTAAGGCTCCGAGGGAACTATGGCTACACCTTC	NA	NA	TRBV27	TRBJ1-2
CAISESYQGASNEQFF	TGTGCCATCAGTGAGTCGTATCAGGGGGCGTCTAATGAGCAGTTCTTC	TRBD1	few	TRBV10-3	TRBJ2-1
CASSRGLRTSGYTDTQYF	TGTGCCAGCAGCCGAGGCTTACGGACTAGCGGCTACACAGATACGCAGTATTTT	TRBD2	NA	TRBV28	TRBJ2-3
CASTPRGPGATNEKLFF	TGTGCCAGCACCCCCCGCGGCCCAGGCGCAACTAATGAAAAACTGTTTTTT	NA	few	TRBV2	TRBJ1-4
CSARIGPAQETQYF	TGCAGCGCAAGGATTGGACCCGCCCAAGAGACCCAGTACTTC	NA	NA	TRBV29-1	TRBJ2-5
CASSSLGVGTETQYF	TGTGCCAGCAGCTCCCTCGGGGTGGGAACGGAGACCCAGTACTTC	NA	once	TRBV7-2	TRBJ2-5
CSAREDRVKQPQHF	TGCAGTGCTAGAGAGGACAGGGTGAAACAGCCCCAGCATTTT	TRBD1	NA	TRBV20-1	TRBJ1-5
CASSLGDVSVHEQYF	TGCGCCAGCAGCTTGGGAGACGTCTCGGTCCACGAGCAGTACTTC	NA	few	TRBV5-1	TRBJ2-7
CATSDPHGPSTDTQYF	TGTGCCACCAGTGATCCACACGGGCCTAGCACAGATACGCAGTATTTT	NA	NA	TRBV24-1	TRBJ2-3
CASSRYFGTGAPYEQYF	TGTGCCAGCAGCCGTTACTTCGGGACAGGGGCCCCCTACGAGCAGTACTTC	TRBD1	NA	TRBV14	TRBJ2-7
CASSHDRASTDTQYF	TGTGCCAGCAGCCACGACAGGGCGAGCACAGATACGCAGTATTTT	TRBD1	NA	TRBV14	TRBJ2-3
CASSPVAGVGNEQFF	TGTGCCAGCAGCCCAGTAGCGGGAGTCGGCAATGAGCAGTTCTTC	TRBD2	few	TRBV12-3/TRBV12-4	TRBJ2-1
CASSRSPGINNEQFF	TGCGCCAGCAGCCGCTCCCCAGGGATAAACAATGAGCAGTTCTTC	NA	NA	TRBV4-1	TRBJ2-1